Following are 30 T cell receptor beta chains from one sample sequenced in a study of OX40 agonist ivuxolimab in advanced cancers. TCRdb's table, derived via immunoSEQ multiplex PCR, lists solely in-frame clones and lacks some. This table has 25,000 or so clones, around two thirds appearing once. The source was CD4+ or CD8+ T cells sorted from blood, collected in a trial of the OX40 agonist ivuxolimab. Every receptor here comes from an adult with an advanced solid tumor such as melanoma, head and neck, liver or kidney cancer.

The chain has TRBV5-3 and TRBJ1-6; D perhaps matches TRBD1 (6 bases). TRBV5-3 qualifies as an ORF whose function is uncertain. The CDR3 covers 15 residues. The V end was cut by 0 bases, the J end by 10 bases, with 14 bases between. CDR3 residues: CARSLGGTTTSPLHF. CDR3 DNA: TGTGCCAGAAGCTTGGGGGGGACAACGACGTCACCCCTCCACTTT.

V gene TRBV7-9 combines with J gene TRBJ1-2; D unresolved. Germline V gene lookup returns CDR1 SEHNR and CDR2 FQNEAQ (reference sequence). V lost 5 bases to trimming and J lost 6 bases, with 19 bases between them. This CDR3 region has 15 residues. The DNA for the CDR3 is TGTGCCAGCAGCGGAAACACAGCCGGAATCAATGGCTACACCTTC. Encoded protein: CASSGNTAGINGYTF.

This clone has a count of ten or more. Other DNA variants within this sample encode the same CDR3. V gene TRBV4-3 combines with J gene TRBJ2-2; the D call may be TRBD1 or TRBD2 (5 bases each). The V and J ends lost 4 bases and 4 bases respectively, with 13 bases between them. CDR1 LGHNA and CDR2 YSLEER come from the germline V gene. The CDR3 is 15 residues long. The CDR3 spells CASSPGTSGTGELFF. CDR3 DNA sequence: TGCGCCAGCAGCCCAGGGACCTCGGGCACCGGGGAGCTGTTTTTT.

The J gene is TRBJ2-7, the V gene TRBV9; unclear D gene. V lost 0 bases to trimming and J lost 1 base, with 8 bases between them. CDR1 and CDR2 (germline): SGDLS, YYNGEE. This CDR3 has 14 residues. CDR3 sequence: CASSVESQSYEQYF. The CDR3 nucleotides are TGTGCCAGCAGCGTAGAGTCACAGTCCTACGAGCAGTACTTC.

The rearrangement uses TRBV30 and TRBJ1-1; D is uncertain. Germline CDR1 and CDR2: GTSNPN and SVGIG (reference sequence). The germline V and J ends were trimmed by 7 bases and 0 bases, with 6 bases remaining between them. This CDR3 has 11 residues. The CDR3 here is CALEMNTEAFF. The DNA for the CDR3 is TGTGCCTTGGAGATGAACACTGAAGCTTTCTTT.

The rearrangement uses TRBV11-2 and TRBJ1-3, with D tentatively TRBD1 (6 bases). This CDR3 comprises 14 residues. Germline V gene data show CDR1 as SGHAT and CDR2 as FQNNGV. V was shortened by 5 bases and J by 7 bases, with 15 bases between the two germline ends. DNA of the CDR3: TGTGCCAGCAGCCCGAGGGACAAGTGGAACACCATATATTTT. The encoded protein is CASSPRDKWNTIYF.

The J gene is TRBJ2-7, the V gene TRBV2, with 8 bases aligning to TRBD1. After removal of 7 bases from V and 1 base from J, the junction contained 9 bases not matched to a gene. CDR3 length: 15 residues. CDR1 is SNHLY and CDR2 is FYNNEI in the germline V gene. The CDR3 DNA sequence: TGTGCCAGCAAAAACCTCGGGACAGGTTCCTACGAGCAGTACTTC. Translating gives CASKNLGTGSYEQYF. Full variable domain (outside the CDR3, taken from reference TRBV2 and TRBJ2-7): EPEVTQTPSHQVTQMGQEVILRCVPISNHLYFYWYRQILGQKVEFLVSFYNNEISEKSEIFDDQFSVERPDGSNFTLKIRSTKLEDSAMYFCASKNLGTGSYEQYFGPGTRLTVT.

The rearrangement joins TRBV5-1 to TRBJ2-7; possibly TRBD1 for D (5 bases). Per germline, CDR1 SGHRS and CDR2 YFSETQ. The V and J ends lost 5 bases and 0 bases respectively, with 12 bases between them. The CDR3 runs to 14 residues. The CDR3 DNA is TGCGCCAGCAGGGACAAGGAGAACTCCTACGAGCAGTACTTC. As protein: CASRDKENSYEQYF.

The chain couples TRBV4-3 to TRBJ2-1; 8 bases match TRBD2. The CDR3 sequence is 15 residues long. Germline V CDR1 and CDR2: LGHNA, YSLEER. Trimming cost V 0 bases and J 6 bases; bases outside gene matches: 4. CDR3 protein: CASSQDRGGFNEQFF. CDR3 DNA: TGCGCCAGCAGCCAAGATCGGGGGGGCTTCAATGAGCAGTTCTTC.

The V and J genes are TRBV7-3 and TRBJ2-1; a weak D match, TRBD2 (6 bases). The CDR3 spans 16 residues. The germline gives CDR1 SGHTA, CDR2 FQGTGA. Trimming pared 6 bases from V and 1 base from J, leaving 16 bases between. The CDR3 is CASSQGVAASYNEQFF. In DNA, the CDR3 is TGTGCCAGCAGTCAAGGGGTAGCGGCTTCCTACAATGAGCAGTTCTTC.

The rearrangement uses TRBV28 and TRBJ2-7, with D perhaps matching TRBD1 or TRBD2 (5 bases each). V was clipped by 5 bases and J by 2 bases, with 16 bases between them. The CDR3 has 15 residues. The germline V gene has CDR1 MDHEN and CDR2 SYDVKM. The CDR3 DNA follows: TGTGCCAGCAGTCTGGGACGGACCTTCCCCTACGAGCAGTACTTC. This sequence encodes CASSLGRTFPYEQYF.

This clone rates as medium-sized. The chain recombines TRBV4-2 with TRBJ1-2, with D perhaps matching TRBD1 (6 bases). This CDR3 contains 14 residues. V gave up 1 base and J gave up 8 bases, with 14 bases separating them. Per germline, CDR1 LGHNA and CDR2 YNFKEQ. The CDR3 DNA is TGTGCCAGCAGCCAAGCCTACAGGGTTAGAGGCTACACCTTC. Its protein product is CASSQAYRVRGYTF.

By share, this clone counts as medium-sized. This chain links TRBV5-1 with TRBJ2-7; 9 bases match TRBD1. CDR1 is SGHRS, CDR2 YFSETQ, per germline. Germline trimming cut 9 bases from V and 0 bases from J; bases unmatched to any gene: 7. CDR3 length: 14 residues. For the CDR3, the DNA is TGCGCCACTTCACAGGGGGCCGGCTCCTACGAGCAGTACTTC. Translated, it gives CATSQGAGSYEQYF.

This chain joins TRBV7-9 and TRBJ2-1; D unclear. From germline, CDR1 is SEHNR and CDR2 FQNEAQ (reference sequence). The CDR3 is 12 residues long. V gave up 3 bases and J gave up 6 bases, with 6 bases separating them. Here the CDR3 reads CASSLILNEQFF. The CDR3 nucleotides read TGTGCCAGCAGCTTGATACTCAATGAGCAGTTCTTC.

The gene calls are TRBV28 and TRBJ1-1; D not certain. Per germline, CDR1 MDHEN and CDR2 SYDVKM. V was shortened by 8 bases and J by 0 bases, with 13 bases between the two germline ends. This CDR3 spans 14 amino acids. This CDR3 reads CASASTGLNTEAFF. CDR3 nucleotide sequence: TGTGCCAGCGCCTCGACGGGGTTGAACACTGAAGCTTTCTTT.

This rearrangement joins TRBV2 to TRBJ2-3, with D perhaps matching TRBD1 (6 bases). CDR1 SNHLY and CDR2 FYNNEI come from the germline V gene. The CDR3 is 16 residues long. The V gene lost 4 bases and the J gene lost 4 bases, with 18 bases spanning the gap. This CDR3 is CASSVQGLGYADTQYF. In DNA, the CDR3 is TGTGCCAGCAGTGTACAGGGATTGGGGTATGCAGATACGCAGTATTTT.

The chain combines TRBV7-2 with TRBJ1-6; D not certain. This CDR3 has 19 residues. V gave up 5 bases and J gave up 0 bases, with 20 bases separating them. The germline V gene has CDR1 SGHTA and CDR2 FQGNSA. DNA of the CDR3: TGTGCCAGCAGCCCACCGGAGGGTCGGAGTTCCTCCTATAATTCACCCCTCCACTTT. This encodes CASSPPEGRSSSYNSPLHF.

The chain is built from TRBV5-1 and TRBJ2-5; no definite D call. Trimming left V 0 bases short and J 0 bases short, with 15 bases between. The length of the CDR3 is 17 residues. Germline CDR1 is SGHRS and CDR2 is YFSETQ. The CDR3 nucleotides are TGCGCCAGCAGCTTGGGGTCGTCGGAAAGATACCAAGAGACCCAGTACTTC. Encoded protein: CASSLGSSERYQETQYF. The full variable domain, with the rest looked up from reference TRBV5-1 and TRBJ2-5, is KAGVTQTPRYLIKTRGQQVTLSCSPISGHRSVSWYQQTPGQGLQFLFEYFSETQRNKGNFPGRFSGRQFSNSRSEMNVSTLELGDSALYLCASSLGSSERYQETQYFGPGTRLLVL.

The chain recombines TRBV7-9 with TRBJ2-1; D remains ambiguous. CDR1 is SEHNR and CDR2 is FQNEAQ in the germline V gene (reference sequence). This CDR3 has 15 residues. V lost 3 bases and J 5 bases, leaving 14 bases between the germline ends. The CDR3 region has the DNA TGTGCCAGCAGCTTCCCCGTCTCTATCGACAATGAGCAGTTCTTC. Encoded protein: CASSFPVSIDNEQFF.

The chain uses TRBV27 and TRBJ1-1, with D uncertain. This CDR3 region has 14 residues. Germline CDR1 MNHEY, CDR2 SMNVEV (reference sequence). V was clipped by 2 bases and J by 1 base, with 8 bases between them. The CDR3 DNA reads as TGTGCCAGCAGTTTAGACGGGAAGAACACTGAAGCTTTCTTT. Its translation: CASSLDGKNTEAFF.

The gene calls are TRBV7-8 and TRBJ2-1, with TRBD1 as a possible D gene (6 bases). The germline V gene encodes CDR1 SGHVS and CDR2 FQNEAQ. The CDR3 extends over 16 amino acids. Trimming took off 2 bases at V and 6 bases at J, with 17 bases between the two ends. The CDR3 here is CASSLRSQTGFNEQFF. DNA of the CDR3: TGTGCCAGCAGCTTACGCTCCCAGACAGGCTTCAATGAGCAGTTCTTC.

The chain employs TRBV10-3 and TRBJ1-2, with 9 nucleotides matching TRBD1. The length of the CDR3 is 12 residues. CDR1 is ENHRY, CDR2 SYGVKD, per germline. V lost 7 bases and J lost 4; bases outside the gene matches: 1. The CDR3 coding sequence is TGTGCCATCACACAGGGGGCCTATGGCTACACCTTC. It encodes CAITQGAYGYTF.

The chain is built from TRBV7-9 and TRBJ1-1, with D perhaps TRBD1 (5 bases). Germline loops: CDR1 SEHNR, CDR2 FQNEAQ (reference sequence). The V gene lost 5 bases and the J gene lost 7 bases, with 11 bases spanning the gap. There are 12 residues in the CDR3. The chain's CDR3 is CASSPGTLEAFF. The CDR3 region has the DNA TGTGCCAGCAGCCCGGGGACGCTTGAAGCTTTCTTT.

V usage is TRBV7-6 and J usage is TRBJ2-5, with D perhaps matching TRBD1 (6 bases). The ends were cut back, 5 bases at V and 1 base at J, with 11 bases in the middle. The germline V gene has CDR1 SGHVS and CDR2 FNYEAQ. The CDR3 covers 14 residues. CDR3 sequence (DNA): TGTGCCAGCAGCAACCGGGACACCCAAGAGACCCAGTACTTC. Translation: CASSNRDTQETQYF.

This clone was seen just once. V and J are TRBV15 and TRBJ2-1, with 7 bases that match TRBD2. This CDR3 has 14 residues. The trim removed 9 bases at V and 3 bases at J, leaving 8 bases unmatched. CDR1 and CDR2 (germline): LNHNV, YYDKDF (reference sequence). The CDR3 DNA follows: TGTGCCACAAACTCGGGGGAGGGCTACAATGAGCAGTTCTTC. It yields the protein CATNSGEGYNEQFF.

CDR3 in DNA: TGTGCCAGCAGCGTCACAGGGACCACCGGGGAGCTGTTTTTT. It is translated as CASSVTGTTGELFF. The chain has TRBV9 and TRBJ2-2; maybe TRBD1 (6 bases). V gave up 2 bases and J gave up 4 bases, with 9 bases separating them. Germline-derived CDR1 and CDR2 are SGDLS and YYNGEE. The CDR3 totals 14 residues.

The CDR3 DNA follows: TGTGCCAGCAGTCTACCCAGGGATTATAATTCACCCCTCCACTTT. Protein product: CASSLPRDYNSPLHF. V gene TRBV28 combines with J gene TRBJ1-6; D possibly corresponds to TRBD1 (5 bases). Deletions cut 5 bases from V and 4 bases from J, with 12 bases between. Germline V gene sequence: CDR1 MDHEN, CDR2 SYDVKM. CDR3 size: 15 residues. Drawing the rest from reference TRBV28 and TRBJ1-6, the complete variable domain is DVKVTQSSRYLVKRTGEKVFLECVQDMDHENMFWYRQDPGLGLRLIYFSYDVKMKEKGDIPEGYSVSREKKERFSLILESASTNQTSMYLCASSLPRDYNSPLHFGNGTRLTVT.

This clone was recorded once. This chain uses TRBV5-1 with TRBJ1-4, with unresolved D. The ends were cut back, 5 bases at V and 6 bases at J, with 14 bases in the middle. Germline loops: CDR1 SGHRS, CDR2 YFSETQ. The CDR3 has 14 residues. CDR3 DNA sequence: TGCGCCAGCAGTCAAGATAACTGGGATGAAAAACTGTTTTTT. This encodes CASSQDNWDEKLFF.

DNA for the CDR3: TGTGCCAGCAGCTTCGTCAGCTTACATGGCTACACCTTC. This translates into CASSFVSLHGYTF. This rearrangement joins TRBV13 to TRBJ1-2; D unclear. This CDR3 region has 13 residues. Per the germline V gene, CDR1 is PRHDT and CDR2 is FYEKMQ (reference sequence). Trimming cost V 3 bases and J 6 bases, with 11 bases left between them.

The sample holds one count of this clone. The chain combines TRBV13 with TRBJ1-6; possible D gene TRBD1, 5 bases. Germline V gene data show CDR1 as PRHDT and CDR2 as FYEKMQ (reference sequence). V was shortened by 5 bases and J by 7 bases, with 15 bases between the two germline ends. This CDR3 comprises 15 residues. The CDR3 region is CASSPHGGVNSPLHF. The CDR3 nucleotides read TGTGCCAGCAGCCCCCATGGGGGGGTCAATTCACCCCTCCACTTT.